This T cell receptor (beta chain) was sequenced during a study of T cell repertoires in cytomegalovirus infection. This clonotype was seen a handful of times. As yet, its antigen is unknown. Overall study results and limits: CMV-specific TCR beta clonotypes restricted by HLA-C dominated the ex vivo response.

TCRdb redid the calling of the reads with MiXCR, one entry per CDR3 protein. Of around 230,000 distinct CDR3 sequences in the sample, about 5.9% were seen once. The CDR3 totals 14 residues. With 2 bases removed from V and 3 bases from J, the gap between germline ends came to 10 bases. Germline values: CDR1 MDHEN, CDR2 SYDVKM. The sequenced sample was PBMCs. The chain employs TRBV28 and TRBJ1-1, with TRBD1 as a possible D gene (5 bases). The TCR comes from a human donor in good health (CMV status not recorded). Some clones in this sample may be carry-over from other donors' samples. CDR3 coding DNA: TGTGCCAGCAGTTTAATAACGGGGGACACTGAAGCTTTCTTT. Amino acids: CASSLITGDTEAFF.